These T cell receptor beta chains were read from a single sample in a study of T cell repertoires in cytomegalovirus infection. TCRdb passed the reads through MiXCR, listing each CDR3 protein once. The sample lists approximately 81,000 distinct CDR3 sequences, around 25% occurring once. These receptors have no identified antigens. Sequencing used CD8+ T cells from cultured PBMCs, obtained from culture after CMV antigen stimulation. Source of these receptors: a human donor in good health (CMV status not recorded). Some clones in this sample may be carry-over from other donors' samples. Each CDR3 is given with its conserved first and last residue. The D gene is left open where the match is weak. Not every row has a clone size; where given, it reads once, few, many or a size class.

v_call	clone_size	d_call	j_call	cdr3_aa	cdr3_nt
TRBV28	many	TRBD1	TRBJ2-1	CASSLAPGQGNNEQFF	TGTGCCAGCAGCCTGGCCCCCGGACAGGGAAACAATGAGCAGTTCTTC
TRBV27	few	NA	TRBJ2-7	CASSFDTSYEQYF	TGTGCCAGCAGTTTTGACACATCCTACGAGCAGTACTTC
TRBV7-9	NA	NA	TRBJ1-1	CASSSGEVGSTEAFF	TGTGCCAGCAGCTCAGGTGAGGTCGGGAGCACTGAAGCTTTCTTT
TRBV12-3/TRBV12-4	few	TRBD1	TRBJ1-4	CASSPYRGNNEKLFF	TGTGCCAGCAGTCCGTACAGGGGGAATAATGAAAAACTGTTTTTT
TRBV12-3/TRBV12-4	few	NA	TRBJ1-2	CASSLGRGVGYGYTF	TGTGCCAGCAGTTTAGGGAGGGGAGTCGGCTATGGCTACACCTTC
TRBV10-3	NA	NA	TRBJ2-2	CAISGGPHDTGELFF	TGTGCCATCAGTGGAGGACCGCATGACACCGGGGAGCTGTTTTTT
TRBV7-2	many	TRBD2	TRBJ2-1	CASSLPSGAYNEQFF	TGTGCCAGCAGCTTACCTAGCGGGGCCTACAATGAGCAGTTCTTC
TRBV12-3/TRBV12-4	few	NA	TRBJ1-2	CASSHGLTNYGYTF	TGTGCCAGCAGTCACGGCCTAACTAACTATGGCTACACCTTC
TRBV11-2	NA	NA	TRBJ1-6	CASSSGQPRSYNSPLHF	TGTGCCAGCAGCTCCGGACAGCCGCGCTCCTATAATTCACCCCTCCACTTT
TRBV5-1	NA	NA	TRBJ2-1	CASSLGEGYNEQFF	TGCGCCAGCAGCTTGGGGGAAGGTTACAATGAGCAGTTCTTC
TRBV7-6	many	NA	TRBJ2-7	CASSPALSGDYEQYF	TGTGCCAGCAGTCCCGCCTTGAGCGGAGACTACGAGCAGTACTTC
TRBV11-2	NA	NA	TRBJ2-7	CASSLELGRNYEQYF	TGTGCCAGCAGCTTAGAACTCGGACGGAACTACGAGCAGTACTTC
TRBV7-6	many	NA	TRBJ1-1	CASSLGGLTSTEAFF	TGTGCCAGCAGCTTAGGCGGGTTGACGAGCACTGAAGCTTTCTTT
TRBV6-5	few	NA	TRBJ2-7	CASSYAQEQYF	TGTGCCAGCAGTTACGCACAAGAGCAGTACTTC
TRBV7-8	many	NA	TRBJ1-5	CASSSRQSNQPQHF	TGTGCCAGCAGCTCGAGACAGAGCAATCAGCCCCAGCATTTT
TRBV4-3	NA	NA	TRBJ2-2	CASSQDRAGRNTGELFF	TGCGCCAGCAGCCAAGACCGAGCGGGCCGAAACACCGGGGAGCTGTTTTTT
TRBV12-3/TRBV12-4	few	TRBD2	TRBJ2-3	CASSLGSGGATDTQYF	TGTGCCAGCAGTTTAGGTAGCGGGGGGGCGACAGATACGCAGTATTTT
TRBV12-3/TRBV12-4	many	TRBD2	TRBJ2-7	CASSLGLAGVHEQYF	TGTGCCAGCAGTTTAGGTCTAGCGGGAGTCCACGAGCAGTACTTC
TRBV5-6	few	TRBD2	TRBJ2-3	CASSLLTSGDDTQYF	TGTGCCAGCAGCTTATTGACTAGCGGGGATGATACGCAGTATTTT
TRBV12-3/TRBV12-4	few	TRBD1	TRBJ1-2	CASTPGGSYGYTF	TGTGCCAGCACTCCAGGGGGGAGCTATGGCTACACCTTC
TRBV27	NA	TRBD2	TRBJ2-1	CASSLPRGGNNEQFF	TGTGCCAGCAGTTTACCGCGGGGGGGGAACAATGAGCAGTTCTTC
TRBV29-1	NA	TRBD2	TRBJ2-1	CSAPGLAGGGTYNEQFF	TGCAGCGCTCCCGGGCTAGCGGGAGGGGGAACCTACAATGAGCAGTTCTTC
TRBV12-5	NA	NA	TRBJ1-2	CASGLTSRDTKPSYGYTF	TGTGCTAGTGGTTTGACGTCCCGGGACACAAAACCGTCCTATGGCTACACCTTC
TRBV4-3	NA	NA	TRBJ2-7	CASSQGVQGREQYF	TGCGCCAGCAGCCAAGGGGTCCAGGGGCGGGAGCAGTACTTC
TRBV12-3/TRBV12-4	NA	NA	TRBJ1-2	CASTPGGLQGYTF	TGTGCCAGCACCCCCGGGGGACTCCAGGGCTACACCTTC
TRBV12-3/TRBV12-4	many	NA	TRBJ1-4	CASSHRDRNEKLFF	TGTGCCAGCAGTCACCGGGACCGTAATGAAAAACTGTTTTTT
TRBV6-2/TRBV6-3	many	TRBD1	TRBJ1-2	CASIPTTGRNYGYTF	TGTGCCAGCATTCCCACGACAGGGCGGAACTATGGCTACACCTTC
TRBV30	few	NA	TRBJ1-6	CAWSDPRGREEIYNSPLHF	TGTGCCTGGAGTGACCCTCGAGGGAGGGAAGAGATCTATAATTCACCCCTCCACTTT
TRBV19	NA	NA	TRBJ2-5	CASSMTAGEETQYF	TGTGCCAGTAGTATGACTGCAGGGGAAGAGACCCAGTACTTC
TRBV5-1	few	NA	TRBJ2-1	CASSLGQSSYNEQFF	TGCGCCAGCAGCTTGGGGCAGAGCTCCTACAATGAGCAGTTCTTC
TRBV7-6	many	TRBD2	TRBJ2-1	CASSSGLAGNNEQFF	TGTGCCAGCAGCTCGGGACTAGCGGGCAACAATGAGCAGTTCTTC
TRBV29-1	NA	NA	TRBJ1-2	CSVERGYGYTF	TGCAGCGTCGAGCGGGGTTATGGCTACACCTTC
TRBV12-3/TRBV12-4	few	NA	TRBJ2-1	CASSLGQYNEQFF	TGTGCCAGCAGTTTAGGACAGTACAATGAGCAGTTCTTC
TRBV4-3	few	TRBD2	TRBJ2-1	CASSSKIAGGSYNEQFF	TGCGCCAGCAGCTCAAAAATAGCGGGGGGCTCCTACAATGAGCAGTTCTTC
TRBV6-5	NA	NA	TRBJ2-4	CASSPGTAKNIQYF	TGTGCCAGCAGCCCGGGTACAGCCAAAAACATTCAGTACTTC
TRBV19	few	NA	TRBJ2-3	CASSRAPPDTQYF	TGTGCCAGTAGTAGGGCCCCACCAGATACGCAGTATTTT
TRBV6-2/TRBV6-3	NA	TRBD2	TRBJ2-1	CASRRGLAANEQFF	TGTGCCAGCAGAAGGGGACTAGCGGCCAATGAGCAGTTCTTC
TRBV14	once	NA	TRBJ1-2	CASSPDRSHPNYGYTF	TGTGCCAGCAGTCCTGACAGGAGTCATCCTAACTATGGCTACACCTTC
TRBV5-6	medium-sized	TRBD2	TRBJ2-5	CASSLRAGHQETQYF	TGTGCCAGCAGCCTAAGAGCGGGACACCAAGAGACCCAGTACTTC
TRBV7-8	few	TRBD1	TRBJ1-3	CASSLSGTGPGNTIYF	TGTGCCAGCAGCTTAAGCGGGACAGGACCTGGAAACACCATATATTTT
TRBV27	NA	NA	TRBJ2-5	CASSTRDTKETQYF	TGTGCCAGCAGTACACGGGACACCAAAGAGACCCAGTACTTC
TRBV5-6	NA	NA	TRBJ2-5	CASSGRDSARETQYF	TGTGCCAGCAGCGGCCGGGACTCGGCTAGGGAGACCCAGTACTTC
TRBV29-1	NA	NA	TRBJ2-5	CSVEGVQETQYF	TGCAGCGTTGAGGGGGTCCAAGAGACCCAGTACTTC
TRBV30	once	TRBD1	TRBJ2-7	CASTTGAAYEQYF	TGTGCCTCCACTACAGGGGCGGCCTACGAGCAGTACTTC
TRBV6-6	many	NA	TRBJ1-5	CASSNRENQPQHF	TGTGCCAGCAGCAACCGGGAGAATCAGCCCCAGCATTTT
TRBV28	NA	NA	TRBJ2-2	CASGPGAAGELFF	TGTGCCAGTGGGCCTGGGGCGGCCGGGGAGCTGTTTTTT